This T cell receptor beta chain was identified during a study of blood T cell repertoires in COVID-19. About the research overall: Samples of COVID-19 (acute and convalescent) were obtained from the United States, Italy and Spain. The analysed material was cDNA or gDNA that came from T cells, B-cell-depleted T cells, or PBMCs.

Source study methods: It was from reference gene primer amplification that nucleated cell counts were estimated. Clones were sequenced by immunoSEQ multiplex PCR, and TCRdb holds only the in-frame ones, with some missing. V, J and clone size derive from that table, while D and trimming were established from the DNA sequence. Of roughly 120,000 clones in the sample, over 75% were seen once. The clonotype originates from a man aged 50 to 59 with acute or convalescent COVID-19. Source material: peripheral blood.

The CDR3 protein is CAWSPDTNTEAFF. The CDR3 coding sequence is TGTGCCTGGAGTCCCGACACAAACACTGAAGCTTTCTTT. The rearrangement links TRBV30 to TRBJ1-1, with D uncertain. CDR3 length equals 13 residues. V was cut by 2 bases and J by 2 bases, with 9 bases left in between. Germline CDR1 is GTSNPN and CDR2 is SVGIG (reference sequence).